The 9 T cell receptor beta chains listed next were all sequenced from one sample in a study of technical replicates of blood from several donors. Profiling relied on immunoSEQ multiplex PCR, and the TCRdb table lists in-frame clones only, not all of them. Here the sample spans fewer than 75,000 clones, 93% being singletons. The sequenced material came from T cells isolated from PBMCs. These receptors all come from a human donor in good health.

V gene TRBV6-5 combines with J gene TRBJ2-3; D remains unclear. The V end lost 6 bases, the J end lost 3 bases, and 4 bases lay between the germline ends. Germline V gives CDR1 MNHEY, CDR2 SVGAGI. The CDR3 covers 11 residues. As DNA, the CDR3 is TGTGCCAGCAGCCAGACAGATACGCAGTATTTT. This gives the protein CASSQTDTQYF.

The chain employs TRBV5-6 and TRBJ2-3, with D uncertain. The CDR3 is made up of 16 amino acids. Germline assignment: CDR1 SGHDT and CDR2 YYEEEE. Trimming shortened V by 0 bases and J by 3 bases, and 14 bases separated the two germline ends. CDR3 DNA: TGTGCCAGCAGCTTGGCCGCGAGTCAACGGACAGATACGCAGTATTTT. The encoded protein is CASSLAASQRTDTQYF.

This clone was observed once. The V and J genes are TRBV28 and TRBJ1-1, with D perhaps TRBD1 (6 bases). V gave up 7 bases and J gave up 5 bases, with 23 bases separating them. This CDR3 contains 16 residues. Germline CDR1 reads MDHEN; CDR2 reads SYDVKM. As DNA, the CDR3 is TGTGCCAGCATCCTCCTCCCGGCACAGGGAACAACTGAAGCTTTCTTT. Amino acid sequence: CASILLPAQGTTEAFF.

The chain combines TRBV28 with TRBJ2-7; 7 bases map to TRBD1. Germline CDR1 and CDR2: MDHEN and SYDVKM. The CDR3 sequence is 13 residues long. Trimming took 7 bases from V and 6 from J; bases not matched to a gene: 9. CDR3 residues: CASTPDRAGEQYF. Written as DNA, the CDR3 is TGTGCCAGCACCCCTGACAGGGCGGGCGAGCAGTACTTC.

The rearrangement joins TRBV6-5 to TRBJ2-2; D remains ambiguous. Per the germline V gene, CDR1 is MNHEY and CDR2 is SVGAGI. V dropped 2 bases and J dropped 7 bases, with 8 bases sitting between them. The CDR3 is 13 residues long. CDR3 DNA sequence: TGTGCCAGCAGTTACGGCCCCCACGGGGAGCTGTTTTTT. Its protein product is CASSYGPHGELFF.

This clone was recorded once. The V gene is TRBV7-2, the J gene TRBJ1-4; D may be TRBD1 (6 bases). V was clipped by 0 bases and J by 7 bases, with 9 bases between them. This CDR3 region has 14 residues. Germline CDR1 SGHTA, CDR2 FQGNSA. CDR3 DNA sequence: TGTGCCAGCAGCTTAGCCAACAGGGCTGAAAAACTGTTTTTT. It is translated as CASSLANRAEKLFF. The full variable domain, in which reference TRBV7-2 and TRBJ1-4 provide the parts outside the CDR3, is GAGVSQSPSNKVTEKGKDVELRCDPISGHTALYWYRQSLGQGLEFLIYFQGNSAPDKSGLPSDRFSAERTGGSVSTLTIQRTQQEDSAVYLCASSLANRAEKLFFGSGTQLSVL.

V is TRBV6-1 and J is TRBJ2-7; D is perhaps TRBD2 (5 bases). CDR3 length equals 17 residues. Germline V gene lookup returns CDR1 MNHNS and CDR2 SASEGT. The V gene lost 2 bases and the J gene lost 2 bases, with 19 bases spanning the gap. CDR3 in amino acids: CASSEREVGAATYEQYF. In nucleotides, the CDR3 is TGTGCCAGCAGTGAACGTGAGGTGGGAGCGGCCACCTACGAGCAGTACTTC.

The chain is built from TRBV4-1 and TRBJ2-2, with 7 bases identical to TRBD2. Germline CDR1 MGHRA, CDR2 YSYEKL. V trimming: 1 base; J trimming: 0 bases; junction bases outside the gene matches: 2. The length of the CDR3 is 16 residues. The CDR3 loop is CASSQGDYPNTGELFF. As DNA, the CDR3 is TGCGCCAGCAGCCAAGGGGACTATCCGAACACCGGGGAGCTGTTTTTT.

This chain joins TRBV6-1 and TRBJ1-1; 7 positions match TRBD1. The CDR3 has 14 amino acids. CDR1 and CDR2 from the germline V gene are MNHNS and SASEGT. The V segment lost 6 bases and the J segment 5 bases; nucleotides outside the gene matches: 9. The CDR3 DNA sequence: TGTGCCAGCAGGCAGGGGGTCGGAATAACTGAAGCTTTCTTT. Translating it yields CASRQGVGITEAFF.